Here is one T cell receptor (beta chain) with its context. The data were taken from a study of T-cell reconstitution after alpha-beta-depleted transplantation in children. TCRbeta library construction was performed incorporating unique molecular identifiers. TCRdb used MiXCR to reprocess the PCR reads, holding one entry per CDR3 protein. This table holds nearly 400,000 distinct CDR3 sequences, about 20% found once. Looked up from germline, CDR1 is DFQATT and CDR2 is SNEGSKA (reference sequence). With 2 bases removed from V and 2 bases from J, the gap between germline ends came to 14 bases. The CDR3 has 15 residues.

The specimen comprised PBMCs from the stem cell graft donor, sampled from the stem cell graft. This sequence was found in a human donor who donated a stem cell graft to a child with acute myeloid leukemia. The J gene is TRBJ2-3, the V gene TRBV20-1; tentatively, D is TRBD1 (6 bases). The CDR3 coding sequence is TGCAGTGCTAGAACATCAGGGGTTACCACAGATACGCAGTATTTT. Its translation is CSARTSGVTTDTQYF.